The T cell receptor beta chain under discussion was sequenced for a study of blood T cells in healthy people across ages. Broader study findings: Per million T cells, the diversity of TCR beta decreased roughly linearly as age advanced. The percentage of naive T cells correlated strongly with TCR beta diversity.

From germline, CDR1 is SGHKS and CDR2 YYEKEE (reference sequence). The trim removed 1 base at V and 3 bases at J, leaving 3 bases unmatched. There are 15 residues in the CDR3. Primed by a sample-barcoded 5' primer and a J-beta primer mix, a second PCR proceeded for about 6 to 11 cycles. TCRdb processed the 5' RACE reads anew with MiXCR; each CDR3 protein has one entry. The data contain fewer than 1,000,000 distinct CDR3 sequences, about half of them seen just once; the ten biggest clones take up about a sixth. Each of the donors had roughly 9.3 milliliters of peripheral blood drawn into EDTA-treated Vacutainer tubes. Isolation of PBMCs gave at least 6 million cells per sample. This clonotype was seen more than once but under ten times. Its antigen is undetermined.

This sequence originates from a man aged 80 or over in good health. V is TRBV5-5 and J is TRBJ2-3, with 9 bases that match TRBD1. Sequenced input: blood. This CDR3 is CASSLTGGRTDTQYF. The CDR3 DNA reads TGTGCCAGCAGCTTGACAGGGGGCCGGACAGATACGCAGTATTTT.